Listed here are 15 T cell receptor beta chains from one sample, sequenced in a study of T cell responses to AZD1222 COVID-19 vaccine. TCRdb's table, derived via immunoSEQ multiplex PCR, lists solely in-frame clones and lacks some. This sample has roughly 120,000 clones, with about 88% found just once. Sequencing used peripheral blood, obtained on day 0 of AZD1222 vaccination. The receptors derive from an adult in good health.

The CDR3 DNA reads as TGTGCCAGCAGCTTCGGGACAGGCCCCTATGGCTACACCTTC. Translation gives CASSFGTGPYGYTF. This chain uses TRBV7-8 with TRBJ1-2, with 8 bases that match TRBD1. Germline V gene lookup returns CDR1 SGHVS and CDR2 FQNEAQ. Germline trimming cut 3 bases from V and 4 bases from J; bases unmatched to any gene: 4. The CDR3 extends over 14 amino acids.

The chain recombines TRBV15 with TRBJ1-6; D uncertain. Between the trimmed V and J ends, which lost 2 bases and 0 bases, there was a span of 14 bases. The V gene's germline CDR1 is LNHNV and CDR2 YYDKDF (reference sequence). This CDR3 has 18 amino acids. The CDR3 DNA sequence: TGTGCCACCAGCAGATCACGACTCGGCGACTCCTATAATTCACCCCTCCACTTT. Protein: CATSRSRLGDSYNSPLHF. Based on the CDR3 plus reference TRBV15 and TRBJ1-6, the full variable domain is DAMVIQNPRYQVTQFGKPVTLSCSQTLNHNVMYWYQQKSSQAPKLLFHYYDKDFNNEADTPDNFQSRRPNTSFCFLDIRSPGLGDTAMYLCATSRSRLGDSYNSPLHFGNGTRLTVT.

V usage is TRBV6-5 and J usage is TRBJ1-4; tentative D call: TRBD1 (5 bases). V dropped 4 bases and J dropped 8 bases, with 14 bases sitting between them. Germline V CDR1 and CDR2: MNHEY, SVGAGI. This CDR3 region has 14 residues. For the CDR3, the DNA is TGTGCCAGCAGTTCCCCTGACAGCGTGGAAAAACTGTTTTTT. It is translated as CASSSPDSVEKLFF.

The CDR3 protein is CASSLADRFRGYTF. The CDR3, as DNA: TGTGCCAGCAGCTTAGCGGACAGGTTTAGAGGCTACACCTTC. This chain connects TRBV7-9 to TRBJ1-2; 7 positions match TRBD1. V gave up 0 bases and J gave up 8 bases; unmatched junction bases: 6. Germline values: CDR1 SEHNR, CDR2 FQNEAQ (reference sequence). This CDR3 comprises 14 residues. The full variable domain, completed using reference TRBV7-9 and TRBJ1-2, is DTGVSQNPRHKITKRGQNVTFRCDPISEHNRLYWYRQTLGQGPEFLTYFQNEAQLEKSRLLSDRFSAERPKGSFSTLEIQRTEQGDSAMYLCASSLADRFRGYTFGSGTRLTVV.

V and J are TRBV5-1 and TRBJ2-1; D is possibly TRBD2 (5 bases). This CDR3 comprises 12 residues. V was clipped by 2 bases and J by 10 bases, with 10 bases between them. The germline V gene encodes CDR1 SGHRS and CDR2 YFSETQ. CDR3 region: CASSFNRGEQFF. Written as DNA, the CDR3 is TGCGCCAGCAGCTTTAATCGGGGAGAGCAGTTCTTC.

The CDR3 DNA reads TGTGCCACCAGTGATCCCCAGGGGGACTGGACCTACAATGAGCAGTTCTTC. It is translated as CATSDPQGDWTYNEQFF. The rearrangement joins TRBV24-1 to TRBJ2-1, with D perhaps TRBD1 (7 bases). In germline, CDR1 is KGHDR, CDR2 SFDVKD. CDR3 length equals 17 residues. The ends were cut back, 3 bases at V and 2 bases at J, with 16 bases in the middle.

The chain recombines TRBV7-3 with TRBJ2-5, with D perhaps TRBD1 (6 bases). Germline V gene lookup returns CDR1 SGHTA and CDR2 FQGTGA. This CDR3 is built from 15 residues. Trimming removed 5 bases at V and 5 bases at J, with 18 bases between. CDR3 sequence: CASSPQGQGGETQYF. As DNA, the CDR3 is TGTGCCAGCAGCCCCCAGGGGCAAGGCGGGGAGACCCAGTACTTC.

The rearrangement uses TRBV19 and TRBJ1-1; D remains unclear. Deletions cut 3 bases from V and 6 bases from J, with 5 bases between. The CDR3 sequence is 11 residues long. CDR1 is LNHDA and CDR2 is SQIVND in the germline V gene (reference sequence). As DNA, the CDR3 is TGTGCCAGTAGTATGGTTTCTGAAGCTTTCTTT. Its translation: CASSMVSEAFF.

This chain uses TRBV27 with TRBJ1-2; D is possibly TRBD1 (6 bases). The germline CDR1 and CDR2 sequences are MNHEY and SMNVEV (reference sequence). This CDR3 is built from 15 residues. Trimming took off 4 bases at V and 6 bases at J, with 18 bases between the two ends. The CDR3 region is CASSSGGAHPDGYTF. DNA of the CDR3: TGTGCCAGCAGTTCGGGGGGGGCCCACCCAGATGGCTACACCTTC.

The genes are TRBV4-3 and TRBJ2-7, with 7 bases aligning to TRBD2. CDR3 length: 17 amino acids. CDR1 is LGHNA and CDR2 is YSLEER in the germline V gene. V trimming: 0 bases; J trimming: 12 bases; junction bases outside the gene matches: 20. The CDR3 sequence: CASSQERAGPGLQVRYF. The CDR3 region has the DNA TGCGCCAGCAGCCAAGAGAGGGCAGGGCCGGGACTACAAGTAAGGTACTTC.

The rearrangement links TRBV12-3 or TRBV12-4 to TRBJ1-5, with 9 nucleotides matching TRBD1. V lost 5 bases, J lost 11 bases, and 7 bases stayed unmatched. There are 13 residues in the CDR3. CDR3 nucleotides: TGTGCCAGCAGTCTTACTACAGGGGGCACCCAGCATTTT. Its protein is CASSLTTGGTQHF.

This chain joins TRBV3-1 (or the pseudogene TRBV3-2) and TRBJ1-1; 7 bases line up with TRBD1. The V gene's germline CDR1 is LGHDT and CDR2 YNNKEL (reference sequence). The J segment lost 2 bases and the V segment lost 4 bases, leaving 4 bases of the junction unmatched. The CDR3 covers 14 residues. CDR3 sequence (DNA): TGTGCCAGCAGCCCCCGGGACAGTAACACTGAAGCTTTCTTT. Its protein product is CASSPRDSNTEAFF.

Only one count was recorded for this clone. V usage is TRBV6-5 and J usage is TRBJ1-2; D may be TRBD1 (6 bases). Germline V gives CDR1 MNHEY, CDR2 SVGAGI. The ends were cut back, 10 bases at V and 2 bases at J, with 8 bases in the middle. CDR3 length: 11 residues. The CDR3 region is CATGQNYGYTF. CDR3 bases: TGTGCCACTGGACAGAACTATGGCTACACCTTC.

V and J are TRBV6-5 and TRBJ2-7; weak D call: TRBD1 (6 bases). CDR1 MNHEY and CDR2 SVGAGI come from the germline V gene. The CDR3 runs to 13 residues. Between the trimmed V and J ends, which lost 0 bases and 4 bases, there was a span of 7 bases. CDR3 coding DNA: TGTGCCAGCAGTTACTCGAGGGGGTACGAGCAGTACTTC. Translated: CASSYSRGYEQYF.

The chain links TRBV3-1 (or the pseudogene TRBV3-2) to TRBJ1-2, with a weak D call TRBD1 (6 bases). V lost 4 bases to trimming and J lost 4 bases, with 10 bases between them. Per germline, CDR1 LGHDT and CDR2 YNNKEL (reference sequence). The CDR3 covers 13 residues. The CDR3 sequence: CASSPTTGYGYTF. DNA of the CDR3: TGTGCCAGCAGCCCGACGACAGGCTATGGCTACACCTTC.